What follows describes a single T cell receptor (beta chain). The assay was immunoSEQ multiplex PCR, and TCRdb's table has in-frame clones only and misses some. The data show 500,000 to 550,000 clones, around 96% seen once. This entry belongs to a study of shared clonotypes between healthy human individuals. Germline values: CDR1 SGHDT, CDR2 YYEEEE. The CDR3 runs to 15 residues. The V and J ends lost 7 bases and 2 bases respectively, with 17 bases between them. The receptor comes from a woman aged 30 to 39 in good health. The sequenced sample consisted of naive CD4+ T cells sorted from blood. As to subset: CD45RA+ positively selected. The chain recombines TRBV5-6 with TRBJ2-3; no definite D call. The DNA of the CDR3 is TGTGCCAGCTCCGGGTTGTCCAGAGACACAGATACGCAGTATTTT. This sequence encodes CASSGLSRDTDTQYF.